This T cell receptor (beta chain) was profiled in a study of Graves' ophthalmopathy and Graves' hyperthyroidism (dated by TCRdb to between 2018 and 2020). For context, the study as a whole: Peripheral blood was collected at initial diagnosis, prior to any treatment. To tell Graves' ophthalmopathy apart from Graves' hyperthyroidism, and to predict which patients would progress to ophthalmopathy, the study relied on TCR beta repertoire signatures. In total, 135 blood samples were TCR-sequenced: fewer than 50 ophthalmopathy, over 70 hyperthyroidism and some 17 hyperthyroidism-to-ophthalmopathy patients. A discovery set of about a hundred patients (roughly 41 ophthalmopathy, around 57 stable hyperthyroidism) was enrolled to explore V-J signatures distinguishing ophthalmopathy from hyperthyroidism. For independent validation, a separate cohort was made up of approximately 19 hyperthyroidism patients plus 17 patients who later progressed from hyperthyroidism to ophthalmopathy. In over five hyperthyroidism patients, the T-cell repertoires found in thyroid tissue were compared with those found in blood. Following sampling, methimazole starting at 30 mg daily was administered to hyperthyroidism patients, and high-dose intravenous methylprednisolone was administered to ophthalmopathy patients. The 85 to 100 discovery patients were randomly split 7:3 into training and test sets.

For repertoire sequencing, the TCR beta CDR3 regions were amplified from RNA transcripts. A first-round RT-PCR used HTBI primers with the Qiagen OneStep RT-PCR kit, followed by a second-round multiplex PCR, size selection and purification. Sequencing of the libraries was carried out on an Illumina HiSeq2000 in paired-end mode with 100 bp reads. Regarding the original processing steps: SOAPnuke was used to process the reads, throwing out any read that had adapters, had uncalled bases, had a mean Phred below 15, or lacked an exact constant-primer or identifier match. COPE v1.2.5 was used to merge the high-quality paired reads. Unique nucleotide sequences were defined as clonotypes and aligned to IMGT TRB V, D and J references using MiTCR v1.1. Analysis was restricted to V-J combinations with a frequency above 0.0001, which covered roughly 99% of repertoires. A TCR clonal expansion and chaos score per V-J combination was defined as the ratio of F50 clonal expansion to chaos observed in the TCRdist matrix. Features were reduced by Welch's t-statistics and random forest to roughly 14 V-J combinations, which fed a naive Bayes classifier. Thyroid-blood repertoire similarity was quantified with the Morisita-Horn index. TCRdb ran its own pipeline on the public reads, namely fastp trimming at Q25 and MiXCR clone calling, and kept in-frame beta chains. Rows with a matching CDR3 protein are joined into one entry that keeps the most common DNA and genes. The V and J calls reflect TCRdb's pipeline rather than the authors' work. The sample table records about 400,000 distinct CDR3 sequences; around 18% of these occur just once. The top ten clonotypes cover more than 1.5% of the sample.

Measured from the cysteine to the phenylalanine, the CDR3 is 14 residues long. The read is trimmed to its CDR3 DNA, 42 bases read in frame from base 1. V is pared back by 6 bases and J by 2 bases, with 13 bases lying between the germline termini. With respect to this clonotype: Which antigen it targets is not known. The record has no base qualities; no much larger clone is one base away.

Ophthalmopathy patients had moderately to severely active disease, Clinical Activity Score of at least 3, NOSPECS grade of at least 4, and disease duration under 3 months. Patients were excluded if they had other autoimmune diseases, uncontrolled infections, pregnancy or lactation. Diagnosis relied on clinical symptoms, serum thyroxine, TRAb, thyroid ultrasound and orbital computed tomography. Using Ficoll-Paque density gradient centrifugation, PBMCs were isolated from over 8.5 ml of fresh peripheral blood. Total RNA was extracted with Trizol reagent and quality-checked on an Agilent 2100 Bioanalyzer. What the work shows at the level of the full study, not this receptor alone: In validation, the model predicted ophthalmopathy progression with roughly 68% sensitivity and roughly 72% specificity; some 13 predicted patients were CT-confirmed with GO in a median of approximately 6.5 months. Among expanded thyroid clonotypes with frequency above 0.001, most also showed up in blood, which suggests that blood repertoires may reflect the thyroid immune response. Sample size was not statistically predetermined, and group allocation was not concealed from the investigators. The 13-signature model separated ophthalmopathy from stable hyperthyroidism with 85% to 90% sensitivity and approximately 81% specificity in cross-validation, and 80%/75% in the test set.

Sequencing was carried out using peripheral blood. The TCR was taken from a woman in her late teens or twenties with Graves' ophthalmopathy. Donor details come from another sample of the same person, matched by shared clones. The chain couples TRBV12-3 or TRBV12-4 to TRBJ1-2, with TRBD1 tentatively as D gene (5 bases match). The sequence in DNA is TGTGCCAGCAGCCCGGGGGACGGAAACTATGGCTACACCTTC. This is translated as CASSPGDGNYGYTF.